One sample yielded the 21 T cell receptor beta chains listed below, sequenced in a study of shared clonotypes between healthy human individuals. The method was immunoSEQ multiplex PCR; TCRdb's version includes in-frame clones alone and lacks a portion of them. Among approximately 720,000 clones, roughly nine tenths were seen once, and the ten largest hold about 24%. Terminally differentiated effector memory CD45RA+ cells were excluded by CCR7 positive selection of CD45RO-negative cells. Sequences were obtained from naive CD8+ T cells sorted from blood. The receptor source for this set is a man between 25 and 39 years old in good health.

This rearrangement joins TRBV29-1 to TRBJ1-1; D remains unclear. Trimming pared 0 bases from V and 11 bases from J, leaving 13 bases between. CDR1 SQVTM and CDR2 ANQGSEA come from the germline V gene. CDR3 length: 12 residues. This chain's CDR3 is CSVEERIAMAFF. CDR3 in DNA: TGCAGCGTTGAAGAACGGATCGCGATGGCTTTCTTT.

Written as DNA, the CDR3 is TGTGCCAGCAGTCCAACGACAGGGAGTCAGCCCCAGCATTTT. Protein: CASSPTTGSQPQHF. V usage is TRBV7-9 and J usage is TRBJ1-5, with 7 bases that match TRBD1. Trimming at V came to 6 bases and at J to 6 bases, leaving 8 bases not matched to a gene. This CDR3 is 14 amino acids long. CDR1 and CDR2 from the germline V gene are SEHNR and FQNEAQ (reference sequence).

This clone was seen only once. The J gene is TRBJ2-5, the V gene TRBV27, with D possibly TRBD1 on 5 matching bases. Trimming cost V 5 bases and J 5 bases, with 12 bases left between them. The V gene's germline CDR1 is MNHEY and CDR2 SMNVEV (reference sequence). This CDR3 region has 13 residues. In nucleotides, the CDR3 is TGTGCCAGCAGTGTCAGGGTAGGGGAGACCCAGTACTTC. Amino acid sequence: CASSVRVGETQYF.

Only one count was recorded for this clone. This chain connects TRBV6-5 to TRBJ1-2; 8 bases align to TRBD1. The germline V gene encodes CDR1 MNHEY and CDR2 SVGAGI. The ends lost 6 bases at V and 4 bases at J; junction bases unmatched: 7. CDR3 length: 14 residues. CDR3 in DNA: TGTGCCAGCAGCGCAGGGGGCGCGATCTATGGCTACACCTTC. Its protein is CASSAGGAIYGYTF.

V usage is TRBV6-6 and J usage is TRBJ2-7, with 15 bases aligning to TRBD2. The CDR3 totals 16 residues. Germline V gene sequence: CDR1 MNHNY, CDR2 SVGAGI (reference sequence). V lost 5 bases to trimming and J lost 7 bases; unmatched junction nucleotides: 9. CDR3 bases: TGTGCCAGCAGTGGCCCGGGACTAGCGGGAGGTGGGGAGCAGTACTTC. As protein: CASSGPGLAGGGEQYF.

The V gene is TRBV5-5, the J gene TRBJ2-7; possible D gene TRBD2, 7 bases. CDR1 and CDR2 (germline): SGHKS, YYEKEE (reference sequence). The germline V and J ends were trimmed by 3 bases and 0 bases, with 13 bases remaining between them. The CDR3 length is 15 residues. The CDR3 is CASSWGGGSSYEQYF. The CDR3 DNA reads as TGTGCCAGCAGCTGGGGAGGGGGGAGCTCCTACGAGCAGTACTTC. Using reference TRBV5-5 and TRBJ2-7 for the parts outside the CDR3, the full variable domain is DAGVTQSPTHLIKTRGQQVTLRCSPISGHKSVSWYQQVLGQGPQFIFQYYEKEERGRGNFPDRFSARQFPNYSSELNVNALLLGDSALYLCASSWGGGSSYEQYFGPGTRLTVT.

The chain recombines TRBV27 with TRBJ2-5; D remains unclear. The CDR3 contains 15 residues. V was pared by 4 bases and J by 2 bases, with 14 bases between. Per germline, CDR1 MNHEY and CDR2 SMNVEV (reference sequence). In DNA, the CDR3 is TGTGCCAGCAGTTGGGCCGGCACCGAGCAAGAGACCCAGTACTTC. This codes for CASSWAGTEQETQYF.

This clone was counted between two and nine times. This chain links TRBV28 with TRBJ1-2; 7 bases match TRBD1. The germline CDR1 and CDR2 sequences are MDHEN and SYDVKM. This CDR3 contains 14 residues. Losses at the gene ends were 6 bases for V and 7 bases for J; bases not matched to a gene: 11. CDR3 DNA sequence: TGTGCCAGCAGCCCACCGACAGGGCGGCGTGGCTACACCTTC. Residues: CASSPPTGRRGYTF.

The chain is built from TRBV7-6 and TRBJ2-2; no clear D. Per the germline V gene, CDR1 is SGHVS and CDR2 is FNYEAQ. CDR3 length: 13 residues. V lost 5 bases and J lost 7, with 11 bases in between. CDR3 in amino acids: CASSPEPSGELFF. The CDR3 DNA reads as TGTGCCAGCAGCCCCGAACCCAGCGGGGAGCTGTTTTTT. The variable domain in full, with the rest retrieved from reference TRBV7-6 and TRBJ2-2, is GAGVSQSPRYKVTKRGQDVALRCDPISGHVSLYWYRQALGQGPEFLTYFNYEAQQDKSGLPNDRFSAERPEGSISTLTIQRTEQRDSAMYRCASSPEPSGELFFGEGSRLTVL.

V gene TRBV6-1 combines with J gene TRBJ1-5; D is undetermined. The length of the CDR3 is 12 residues. Trimming pared 2 bases from V and 3 bases from J, leaving 2 bases between. Germline V gene lookup returns CDR1 MNHNS and CDR2 SASEGT. CDR3 sequence reads: CASSEYNQPQHF. The CDR3 nucleotides read TGTGCCAGCAGTGAATACAATCAGCCCCAGCATTTT.

CDR3 sequence: CASRPLQNSYEQYF. The CDR3 DNA is TGTGCCAGCAGGCCCTTACAGAACTCCTACGAGCAGTACTTC. The chain links TRBV6-5 to TRBJ2-7, with D hard to call. Germline CDR1 and CDR2: MNHEY and SVGAGI. CDR3 length: 14 amino acids. Trimming cost V 6 bases and J 0 bases, with 12 bases left between them.

The chain carries TRBV9 and TRBJ2-5; TRBD1 agrees at 10 bases. The length of the CDR3 is 17 residues. Germline trimming cut 4 bases from V and 1 base from J; bases unmatched to any gene: 10. The V gene's germline CDR1 is SGDLS and CDR2 YYNGEE. This CDR3 reads CASSSRDRGLFQETQYF. CDR3 in DNA: TGTGCCAGCAGCTCCCGAGACAGGGGGCTATTCCAAGAGACCCAGTACTTC.

This clone was seen only a few times. CDR3 nucleotides: TGCGCCAGCAGCTTGGGACTAGCGGGAGGGGGGAACCGCAATGAGCAGTTCTTC. It is translated as CASSLGLAGGGNRNEQFF. The rearrangement joins TRBV5-1 to TRBJ2-1; 14 nucleotides match TRBD2. In germline, CDR1 is SGHRS, CDR2 YFSETQ. This CDR3 contains 18 residues. V shed 0 bases, J shed 6 bases, and the junction held 8 bases outside the gene matches.

V is TRBV27 and J is TRBJ2-3; D is perhaps TRBD2 (5 bases). The CDR3 extends over 15 amino acids. V lost 7 bases and J lost 2, with 16 bases in between. Germline V lookup: CDR1 MNHEY, CDR2 SMNVEV (reference sequence). CDR3 nucleotides: TGTGCCAGCAAGGACCTCCGGGGAGCCACAGATACGCAGTATTTT. As protein: CASKDLRGATDTQYF.

The V gene is TRBV7-2, the J gene TRBJ2-1; no firm D call. Trimming stripped 5 bases from V and 0 bases from J, with 8 bases between. The CDR3 covers 14 residues. From germline, CDR1 is SGHTA and CDR2 FQGNSA. The CDR3, as DNA: TGTGCCAGCAGCGTTAAGGACTCCTACAATGAGCAGTTCTTC. Protein: CASSVKDSYNEQFF.

V usage is TRBV5-4 and J usage is TRBJ1-3; D is undetermined. Germline V gene lookup returns CDR1 SGHNT and CDR2 YYREEE (reference sequence). The CDR3 is 14 residues long. Trimming cost V 0 bases and J 2 bases, with 6 bases left between them. The CDR3 DNA follows: TGTGCCAGCAGCTTGGATCCCACTGGAAACACCATATATTTT. It encodes CASSLDPTGNTIYF.

The chain has TRBV18 and TRBJ1-1; TRBD1 matches at 7 bases. V lost 3 bases and J lost 0; bases outside the gene matches: 7. Germline-derived CDR1 and CDR2 are KGHSH and LQKENI. The CDR3 covers 16 residues. This CDR3 reads CASSPAGGGLNTEAFF. CDR3 nucleotides: TGTGCCAGCTCACCTGCAGGGGGAGGTTTGAACACTGAAGCTTTCTTT. The whole variable domain, remainder taken from reference TRBV18 and TRBJ1-1, is NAGVMQNPRHLVRRRGQEARLRCSPMKGHSHVYWYRQLPEEGLKFMVYLQKENIIDESGMPKERFSAEFPKEGPSILRIQQVVRGDSAAYFCASSPAGGGLNTEAFFGQGTRLTVV.

The chain recombines TRBV7-9 with TRBJ2-7, with a tentative D call TRBD2 (6 bases). Germline assignment: CDR1 SEHNR and CDR2 FQNEAQ (reference sequence). The V gene lost 0 bases and the J gene lost 0 bases, with 12 bases spanning the gap. The CDR3 is 16 residues long. As DNA, the CDR3 is TGTGCCAGCAGCTTAGCGCGGGGTCGAAGCTCCTACGAGCAGTACTTC. This sequence encodes CASSLARGRSSYEQYF.

The chain is built from TRBV7-9 and TRBJ2-1; 8 bases are shared with TRBD1. CDR1 is SEHNR, CDR2 FQNEAQ, per germline (reference sequence). The V and J ends lost 3 bases and 12 bases, in that order; junction bases with no gene match: 16. This CDR3 has 16 amino acids. The CDR3 DNA reads as TGTGCCAGCAGCTTGATTGGACAGGGTATTACTTTTGGGCAGTTCTTC. Translated, it gives CASSLIGQGITFGQFF.

The chain combines TRBV14 with TRBJ2-1, with D perhaps being TRBD1 or TRBD2 (5 bases each). V gave up 4 bases and J gave up 10 bases, with 17 bases separating them. From germline, CDR1 is SGHDN and CDR2 FVKESK. There are 14 residues in the CDR3. The CDR3 here is CASSLSSSWDEQFF. The CDR3 region has the DNA TGTGCCAGCAGCCTCTCCTCCTCGTGGGACGAGCAGTTCTTC.

In this sample, this clone turned up a few times. The chain recombines TRBV10-1 with TRBJ2-3, with 7 bases fitting TRBD2. J gave up 5 bases and V 3 bases, and 5 bases lay outside the gene matches. The CDR3 length is 14 residues. Germline CDR1 WNHNN, CDR2 SYGVQD (reference sequence). The CDR3 here is CASSESGTGDTQYF. CDR3 in DNA: TGCGCCAGCAGTGAAAGCGGGACTGGAGATACGCAGTATTTT.